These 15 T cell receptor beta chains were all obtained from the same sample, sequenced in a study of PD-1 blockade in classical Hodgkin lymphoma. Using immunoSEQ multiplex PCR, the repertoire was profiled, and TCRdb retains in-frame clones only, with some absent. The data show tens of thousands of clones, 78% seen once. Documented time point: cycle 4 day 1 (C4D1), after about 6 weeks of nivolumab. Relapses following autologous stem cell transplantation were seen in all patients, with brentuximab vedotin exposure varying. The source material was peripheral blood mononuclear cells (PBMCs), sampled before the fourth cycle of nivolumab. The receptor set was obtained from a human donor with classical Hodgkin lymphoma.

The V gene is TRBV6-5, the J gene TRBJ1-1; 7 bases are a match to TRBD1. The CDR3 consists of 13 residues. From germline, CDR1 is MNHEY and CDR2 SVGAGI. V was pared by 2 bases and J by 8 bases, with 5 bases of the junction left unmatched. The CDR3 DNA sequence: TGTGCCAGCAGTTACAACCGGGACAGAGAAGCTTTCTTT. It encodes CASSYNRDREAFF.

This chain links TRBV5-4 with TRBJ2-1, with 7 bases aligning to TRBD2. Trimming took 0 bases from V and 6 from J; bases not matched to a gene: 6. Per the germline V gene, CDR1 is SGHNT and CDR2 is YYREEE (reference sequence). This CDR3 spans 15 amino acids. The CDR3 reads CASSLDGTTPNEQFF. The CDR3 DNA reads TGTGCCAGCAGCTTGGATGGGACTACCCCCAATGAGCAGTTCTTC.

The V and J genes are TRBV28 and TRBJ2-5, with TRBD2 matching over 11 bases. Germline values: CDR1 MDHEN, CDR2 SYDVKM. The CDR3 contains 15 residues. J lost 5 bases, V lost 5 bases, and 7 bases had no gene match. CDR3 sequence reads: CASSPTSGGAETQYF. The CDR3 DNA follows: TGTGCCAGCAGTCCAACTAGCGGGGGAGCGGAGACCCAGTACTTC. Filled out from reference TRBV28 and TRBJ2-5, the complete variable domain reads DVKVTQSSRYLVKRTGEKVFLECVQDMDHENMFWYRQDPGLGLRLIYFSYDVKMKEKGDIPEGYSVSREKKERFSLILESASTNQTSMYLCASSPTSGGAETQYFGPGTRLLVL.

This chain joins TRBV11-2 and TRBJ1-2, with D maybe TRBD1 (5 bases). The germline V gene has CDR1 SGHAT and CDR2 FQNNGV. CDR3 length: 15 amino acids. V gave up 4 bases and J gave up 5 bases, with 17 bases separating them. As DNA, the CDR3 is TGTGCCAGCAGCTGGACATCCGGGACGGAATATGGCTACACCTTC. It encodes CASSWTSGTEYGYTF.

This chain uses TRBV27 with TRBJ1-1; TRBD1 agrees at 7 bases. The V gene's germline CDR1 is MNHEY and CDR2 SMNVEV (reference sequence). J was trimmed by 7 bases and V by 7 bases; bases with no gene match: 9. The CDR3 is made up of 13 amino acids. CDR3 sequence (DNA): TGTGCCAGCAATCCGGGACAGAAATTTGAAGCTTTCTTT. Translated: CASNPGQKFEAFF.

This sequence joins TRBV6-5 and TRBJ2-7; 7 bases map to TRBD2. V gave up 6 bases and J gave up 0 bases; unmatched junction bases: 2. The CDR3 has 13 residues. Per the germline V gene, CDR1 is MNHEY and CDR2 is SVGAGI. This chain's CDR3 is CASRSGDSYEQYF. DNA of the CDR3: TGTGCCAGCAGGAGCGGGGACTCCTACGAGCAGTACTTC.

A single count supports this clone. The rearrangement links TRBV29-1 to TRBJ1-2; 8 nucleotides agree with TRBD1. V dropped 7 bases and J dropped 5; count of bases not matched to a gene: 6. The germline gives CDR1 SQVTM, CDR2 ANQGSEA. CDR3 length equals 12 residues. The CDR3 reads CSADRGIYGYTF. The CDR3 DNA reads TGCAGCGCCGACAGGGGTATATATGGCTACACCTTC. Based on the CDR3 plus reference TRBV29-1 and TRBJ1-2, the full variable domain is SAVISQKPSRDICQRGTSLTIQCQVDSQVTMMFWYRQQPGQSLTLIATANQGSEATYESGFVIDKFPISRPNLTFSTLTVSNMSPEDSSIYLCSADRGIYGYTFGSGTRLTVV.

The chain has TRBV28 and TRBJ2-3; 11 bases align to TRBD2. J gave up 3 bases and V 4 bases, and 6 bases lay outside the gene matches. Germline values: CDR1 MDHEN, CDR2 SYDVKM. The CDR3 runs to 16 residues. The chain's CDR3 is CASSSLLAGGTDTQYF. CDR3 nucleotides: TGTGCCAGCAGTTCCCTCCTAGCGGGAGGTACAGATACGCAGTATTTT.

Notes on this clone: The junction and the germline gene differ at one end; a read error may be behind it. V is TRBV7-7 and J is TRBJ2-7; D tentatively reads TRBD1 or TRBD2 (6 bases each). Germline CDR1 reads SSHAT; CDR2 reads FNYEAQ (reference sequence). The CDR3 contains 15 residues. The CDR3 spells CASSLAVGQAYEQYF. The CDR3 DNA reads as TGTGCTAGCAGCTTAGCGGTGGGACAAGCCTACGAGCAGTACTTC.

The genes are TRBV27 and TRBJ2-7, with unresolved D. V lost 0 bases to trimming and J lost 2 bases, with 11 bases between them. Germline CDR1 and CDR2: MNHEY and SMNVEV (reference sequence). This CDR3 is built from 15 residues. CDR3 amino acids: CASSLSGQAPYEQYF. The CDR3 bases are TGTGCCAGCAGTTTATCGGGCCAGGCGCCCTACGAGCAGTACTTC.

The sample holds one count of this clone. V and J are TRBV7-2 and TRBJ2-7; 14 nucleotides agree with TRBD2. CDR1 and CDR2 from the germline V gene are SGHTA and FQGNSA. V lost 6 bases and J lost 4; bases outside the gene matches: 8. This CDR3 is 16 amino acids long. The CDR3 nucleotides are TGTGCCAGCAGTCTACCTCGGACTAGCGGGAGGTACGAGCAGTACTTC. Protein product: CASSLPRTSGRYEQYF.

The CDR3 sequence is CASSLGHGASLARNEQFF. In DNA, the CDR3 is TGTGCCAGCAGCTTAGGCCACGGCGCATCCCTGGCTAGAAATGAGCAGTTCTTC. The genes are TRBV11-3 and TRBJ2-1; D is undetermined. CDR1 and CDR2 (germline): SGHNT, YENEEA. The CDR3 is made up of 18 amino acids. Trimming left V 1 base short and J 7 bases short, with 23 bases between. The full variable domain, completed using reference TRBV11-3 and TRBJ2-1, is EAGVVQSPRYKIIEKKQPVAFWCNPISGHNTLYWYLQNLGQGPELLIRYENEEAVDDSQLPKDRFSAERLKGVDSTLKIQPAELGDSAVYLCASSLGHGASLARNEQFFGPGTRLTVL.

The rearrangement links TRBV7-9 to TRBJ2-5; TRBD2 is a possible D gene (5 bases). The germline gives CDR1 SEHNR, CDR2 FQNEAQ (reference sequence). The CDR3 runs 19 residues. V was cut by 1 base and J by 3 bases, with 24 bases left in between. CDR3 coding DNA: TGTGCCAGCAGCTTAGGTTATGTCGGGAATCGCCAAACTAAAGAGACCCAGTACTTC. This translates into CASSLGYVGNRQTKETQYF.

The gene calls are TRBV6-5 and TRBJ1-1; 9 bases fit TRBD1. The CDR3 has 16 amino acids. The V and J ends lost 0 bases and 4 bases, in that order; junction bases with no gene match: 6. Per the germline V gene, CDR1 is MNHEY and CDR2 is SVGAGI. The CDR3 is CASSYSPGQGPTEAFF. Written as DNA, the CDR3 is TGTGCCAGCAGTTACTCGCCGGGACAGGGACCCACTGAAGCTTTCTTT.

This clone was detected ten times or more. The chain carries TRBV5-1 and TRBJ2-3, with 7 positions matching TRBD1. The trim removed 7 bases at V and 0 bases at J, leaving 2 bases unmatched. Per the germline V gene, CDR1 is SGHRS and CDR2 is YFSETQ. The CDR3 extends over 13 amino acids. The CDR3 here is CASGTASTDTQYF. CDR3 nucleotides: TGCGCCAGCGGGACAGCCAGCACAGATACGCAGTATTTT.